The TCR beta chain under discussion was sequenced for a study of cytomegalovirus exposure and HLA in healthy donors. Clones were sequenced by immunoSEQ multiplex PCR, and TCRdb holds only the in-frame ones, with some missing. The repertoire holds roughly 300,000 clones, with about nine tenths as singletons. Germline V gene data show CDR1 as MNHEY and CDR2 as SMNVEV (reference sequence). V gave up 6 bases and J gave up 4 bases, with 18 bases separating them. This CDR3 is 16 amino acids long. This receptor was taken from a woman aged 18-29 years in good health and CMV-seronegative. Specimen: PBMCs. This sequence joins TRBV27 and TRBJ1-4, with D perhaps TRBD1 (5 bases). CDR3 sequence reads: CASSPGGAGSNEKLFF. The CDR3 DNA sequence: TGTGCCAGCAGCCCCGGAGGGGCGGGGAGTAATGAAAAACTGTTTTTT.